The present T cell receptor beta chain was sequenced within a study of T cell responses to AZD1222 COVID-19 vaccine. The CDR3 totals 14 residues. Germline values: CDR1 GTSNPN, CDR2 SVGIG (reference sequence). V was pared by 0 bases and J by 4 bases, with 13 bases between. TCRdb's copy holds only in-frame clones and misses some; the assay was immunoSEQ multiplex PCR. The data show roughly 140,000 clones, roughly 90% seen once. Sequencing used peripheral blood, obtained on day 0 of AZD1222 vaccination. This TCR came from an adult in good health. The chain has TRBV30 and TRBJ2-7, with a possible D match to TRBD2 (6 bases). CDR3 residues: CAWSVGGRAYEQYF. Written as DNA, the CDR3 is TGTGCCTGGAGTGTCGGAGGGCGAGCGTACGAGCAGTACTTC.